The 26 T cell receptor beta chains below were found in one sample sequenced in a study of blood T cell repertoires in COVID-19. TCRdb's copy holds only in-frame clones and misses some; the assay was immunoSEQ multiplex PCR. The table shows under 150,000 clones, with over 60% occurring only once. Sequenced input: PBMCs or T cells enriched from blood (not recorded which). These receptors all come from a woman aged 50 to 65 who had recovered from COVID-19.

J is TRBJ1-1 and V is TRBV19, with TRBD1 identical over 8 bases. CDR1 and CDR2 (germline): LNHDA, SQIVND (reference sequence). V was pared by 5 bases and J by 0 bases, with 5 bases of the junction left unmatched. The CDR3 consists of 15 residues. CDR3 region: CASSLGQVLNTEAFF. CDR3 DNA: TGTGCCAGTAGTCTGGGACAGGTTCTGAACACTGAAGCTTTCTTT.

This chain joins TRBV7-9 and TRBJ2-1, with D possibly matching TRBD2 (5 bases). The CDR3 is 15 amino acids. From germline, CDR1 is SEHNR and CDR2 FQNEAQ (reference sequence). V was clipped by 5 bases and J by 6 bases, with 17 bases between them. The CDR3 reads CASSPDGGSGNEQFF. CDR3 nucleotide sequence: TGTGCCAGCAGCCCGGACGGAGGTTCGGGCAATGAGCAGTTCTTC.

J is TRBJ2-7 and V is TRBV3-1 (or the pseudogene TRBV3-2), with D possibly matching TRBD1 (6 bases). Looked up from germline, CDR1 is LGHDT and CDR2 is YNNKEL (reference sequence). V lost 10 bases to trimming and J lost 3 bases, with 16 bases between them. The CDR3 length is 13 residues. The CDR3 is CATQPRGYYEQYF. The CDR3 bases are TGTGCCACCCAGCCCAGGGGATACTACGAGCAGTACTTC.

The chain carries TRBV7-9 and TRBJ2-6, with D unclear. The CDR3 is made up of 15 amino acids. CDR1 and CDR2 (germline): SEHNR, FQNEAQ (reference sequence). With 5 bases removed from V and 0 bases from J, the gap between germline ends came to 8 bases. The chain's CDR3 is CASSLLDSGANVLTF. The DNA for the CDR3 is TGTGCCAGCAGCCTCCTAGACTCTGGGGCCAACGTCCTGACTTTC.

J is TRBJ2-5 and V is TRBV27; TRBD2 aligns across 16 bases. Per germline, CDR1 MNHEY and CDR2 SMNVEV (reference sequence). Losses at the gene ends were 4 bases for V and 2 bases for J; bases not matched to a gene: 10. The length of the CDR3 is 19 residues. CDR3 amino acids: CASSSEGTSGRVEQETQYF. CDR3 DNA sequence: TGTGCCAGCAGTTCTGAAGGGACTAGCGGGAGGGTTGAACAAGAGACCCAGTACTTC.

A few counts support this clone. The chain links TRBV6-5 to TRBJ1-2; D possibly corresponds to TRBD1 (6 bases). Germline CDR1 MNHEY, CDR2 SVGAGI. The CDR3 runs to 14 residues. Trimming shortened V by 2 bases and J by 2 bases, and 9 bases separated the two germline ends. Here the CDR3 DNA reads TGTGCCAGCAGTTACGGCAGGGGCAACTATGGCTACACCTTC. Translation: CASSYGRGNYGYTF.

The gene calls are TRBV19 and TRBJ2-5; the match to TRBD2 covers 11 bases. This CDR3 is built from 16 residues. Per germline, CDR1 LNHDA and CDR2 SQIVND (reference sequence). V gave up 4 bases and J gave up 4 bases; unmatched junction bases: 8. CDR3 region: CASSRTSGQAGETQYF. CDR3 sequence (DNA): TGTGCCAGTAGTAGGACTAGCGGGCAGGCGGGAGAGACCCAGTACTTC.

The chain combines TRBV7-9 with TRBJ2-7; 7 positions match TRBD1. Looked up from germline, CDR1 is SEHNR and CDR2 is FQNEAQ (reference sequence). This CDR3 region has 12 residues. V was pared by 7 bases and J by 6 bases, with 6 bases of the junction left unmatched. The CDR3 spells CASTFTGVEQYF. The DNA of the CDR3 is TGTGCCAGCACCTTTACAGGGGTCGAGCAGTACTTC.

V gene TRBV5-1 combines with J gene TRBJ2-3, with D perhaps matching TRBD2 (7 bases). The V gene's germline CDR1 is SGHRS and CDR2 YFSETQ. Trimming took 3 bases from V and 0 from J, leaving 14 bases between them. The CDR3 covers 16 residues. The CDR3 is CASSSARGPSTDTQYF. The DNA of the CDR3 is TGCGCCAGCAGCTCAGCGCGGGGGCCAAGCACAGATACGCAGTATTTT.

The chain combines TRBV5-8 with TRBJ2-2; D perhaps matches TRBD2 (6 bases). In germline, CDR1 is SGHTS, CDR2 YDEGEE. V was shortened by 0 bases and J by 6 bases, with 6 bases between the two germline ends. CDR3 size: 13 residues. Here the CDR3 reads CASSLGGAGELFF. CDR3 bases: TGTGCCAGCAGCTTGGGCGGGGCCGGGGAGCTGTTTTTT.

The rearrangement joins TRBV6-6 to TRBJ1-3; perhaps TRBD1 as D (6 bases). The CDR3 contains 16 residues. Germline-derived CDR1 and CDR2 are MNHNY and SVGAGI (reference sequence). V gave up 2 bases and J gave up 0 bases, with 11 bases separating them. The CDR3 loop reads CASSYAGGSSGNTIYF. Here the CDR3 DNA reads TGTGCCAGCAGTTACGCGGGGGGCAGCTCTGGAAACACCATATATTTT.

The chain combines TRBV7-9 with TRBJ2-3; 8 bases fit TRBD1. This CDR3 comprises 17 residues. V lost 2 bases and J lost 0; bases outside the gene matches: 7. Per the germline V gene, CDR1 is SEHNR and CDR2 is FQNEAQ (reference sequence). Here the CDR3 reads CASSLNRGVWSTDTQYF. The CDR3, as DNA: TGTGCCAGCAGCTTAAACAGGGGGGTATGGAGCACAGATACGCAGTATTTT.

This rearrangement joins TRBV12-3 or TRBV12-4 to TRBJ2-2; 10 bases agree with TRBD2. V was clipped by 7 bases and J by 8 bases; unmatched bases: 4. The CDR3 runs to 13 residues. The CDR3 DNA reads as TGTGCCAGCAAGCGGGGGGGCCTTGGGGAGCTGTTTTTT. As protein: CASKRGGLGELFF.

The chain recombines TRBV30 with TRBJ2-7; possibly TRBD1 for D (5 bases). The V end was cut by 3 bases, the J end by 1 base, with 16 bases between. Germline assignment: CDR1 GTSNPN and CDR2 SVGIG (reference sequence). The CDR3 has 15 residues. This chain's CDR3 is CAWRDMAIGSYEQYF. CDR3 sequence (DNA): TGTGCCTGGAGGGACATGGCTATTGGGTCCTACGAGCAGTACTTC.

The chain recombines TRBV6-5 with TRBJ2-1, with D possibly being TRBD1 (6 bases). Germline V gene sequence: CDR1 MNHEY, CDR2 SVGAGI. The CDR3 consists of 13 residues. Trimming took off 0 bases at V and 7 bases at J, with 7 bases between the two ends. In DNA form, the CDR3 reads TGTGCCAGCAGTTACTCTCAGGGGAATGAGCAGTTCTTC. This sequence encodes CASSYSQGNEQFF.

V gene TRBV7-9 combines with J gene TRBJ2-7; 8 nucleotides line up with TRBD1. CDR1 SEHNR and CDR2 FQNEAQ come from the germline V gene (reference sequence). The J segment lost 3 bases and the V segment lost 5 bases, leaving 6 bases of the junction unmatched. This CDR3 is built from 14 residues. The CDR3 here is CASSPRDRIYEQYF. CDR3 in DNA: TGTGCCAGCAGCCCACGGGACAGGATCTACGAGCAGTACTTC.

This clone has just one count. V and J are TRBV5-1 and TRBJ1-1, with 7 nucleotides matching TRBD1. V lost 4 bases to trimming and J lost 1 base; unmatched junction nucleotides: 4. Germline V CDR1 and CDR2: SGHRS, YFSETQ. CDR3 size: 14 residues. The CDR3 reads CASSIGQANTEAFF. The DNA of the CDR3 is TGCGCCAGCAGCATTGGACAGGCGAACACTGAAGCTTTCTTT.

V and J are TRBV5-1 and TRBJ1-2; a possible D gene is TRBD1 (5 bases). Germline CDR1 reads SGHRS; CDR2 reads YFSETQ. V gave up 2 bases and J gave up 0 bases, with 8 bases separating them. The CDR3 loop spans 14 amino acids. DNA for the CDR3: TGCGCCAGCAGCTTCGGGGGGTCTAACTATGGCTACACCTTC. Translating gives CASSFGGSNYGYTF.

The chain combines TRBV30 with TRBJ1-1; TRBD1 is a possible D gene (5 bases). V gave up 3 bases and J gave up 5 bases, with 16 bases separating them. CDR3 size: 14 residues. From germline, CDR1 is GTSNPN and CDR2 SVGIG (reference sequence). The CDR3 DNA reads as TGTGCCTGGAGCCGGGGGGGAAAAAATACTGAAGCTTTCTTT. The encoded protein is CAWSRGGKNTEAFF.

In its sample, this clone was seen a few times. This chain connects TRBV3-1 (or the pseudogene TRBV3-2) to TRBJ1-2, with 7 bases that match TRBD1. The CDR3 covers 18 residues. Germline assignment: CDR1 LGHDT and CDR2 YNNKEL (reference sequence). Trimming cost V 0 bases and J 0 bases; bases outside gene matches: 10. CDR3 loop: CASSQDRRGRDANYGYTF. The CDR3 DNA sequence: TGTGCCAGCAGCCAAGATAGGAGGGGGCGTGACGCTAACTATGGCTACACCTTC.

V is TRBV3-1 (or the pseudogene TRBV3-2) and J is TRBJ2-4, with TRBD2 as a possible D gene (6 bases). The CDR3 covers 14 residues. Germline CDR1 reads LGHDT; CDR2 reads YNNKEL (reference sequence). Trimming took 4 bases from V and 6 from J, leaving 13 bases between them. The CDR3 DNA reads as TGTGCCAGCAGCCGGCGACGGGAGAGAAACATTCAGTACTTC. This encodes CASSRRRERNIQYF.

The V gene is TRBV5-1, the J gene TRBJ2-5; TRBD1 matches at 11 bases. The CDR3 length is 16 residues. In germline, CDR1 is SGHRS, CDR2 YFSETQ. The junction had 6 bases not matched to a gene; V was cut back by 4 bases and J by 1 base. Written as DNA, the CDR3 is TGCGCCAGCAGCGCGGGACAGGGGGGCCCCCAAGAGACCCAGTACTTC. Its translation is CASSAGQGGPQETQYF.

V and J are TRBV3-1 (or the pseudogene TRBV3-2) and TRBJ1-3; D is possibly TRBD1 (5 bases). V lost 1 base, J lost 0 bases, and 10 bases lay in between. The CDR3 has 16 amino acids. The germline V gene encodes CDR1 LGHDT and CDR2 YNNKEL (reference sequence). The CDR3 DNA is TGTGCCAGCAGCCAAGCTATAGGGGTCTCTGGAAACACCATATATTTT. As protein: CASSQAIGVSGNTIYF.

A few counts support this clone. The V call is TRBV29-1, the J call TRBJ1-2; 11 nucleotides line up with TRBD1. The J segment lost 0 bases and the V segment lost 5 bases, leaving 14 bases of the junction unmatched. This CDR3 comprises 18 residues. The germline V gene has CDR1 SQVTM and CDR2 ANQGSEA. The CDR3 reads CSVPAFKGQGGANYGYTF. The CDR3 nucleotides are TGCAGCGTTCCCGCCTTTAAGGGACAGGGGGGAGCTAACTATGGCTACACCTTC.

The CDR3 DNA follows: TGTGCCAGCTCACCAGGGCAGAACTATGGCTACACCTTC. This translates into CASSPGQNYGYTF. The chain recombines TRBV18 with TRBJ1-2; no definite D call. In germline, CDR1 is KGHSH, CDR2 LQKENI. V dropped 2 bases and J dropped 2 bases, with 6 bases sitting between them. The CDR3 spans 13 residues.

The chain carries TRBV2 and TRBJ2-3; 11 positions match TRBD2. This CDR3 is 19 amino acids long. With 4 bases clipped from V and 2 bases from J, the junction kept 14 bases outside the gene matches. Germline loops: CDR1 SNHLY, CDR2 FYNNEI. The CDR3 region has the DNA TGTGCCAGCAGTGTAGGTAGCGGGGGGGCGTGGGTCTTCACAGATACGCAGTATTTT. Residues: CASSVGSGGAWVFTDTQYF.